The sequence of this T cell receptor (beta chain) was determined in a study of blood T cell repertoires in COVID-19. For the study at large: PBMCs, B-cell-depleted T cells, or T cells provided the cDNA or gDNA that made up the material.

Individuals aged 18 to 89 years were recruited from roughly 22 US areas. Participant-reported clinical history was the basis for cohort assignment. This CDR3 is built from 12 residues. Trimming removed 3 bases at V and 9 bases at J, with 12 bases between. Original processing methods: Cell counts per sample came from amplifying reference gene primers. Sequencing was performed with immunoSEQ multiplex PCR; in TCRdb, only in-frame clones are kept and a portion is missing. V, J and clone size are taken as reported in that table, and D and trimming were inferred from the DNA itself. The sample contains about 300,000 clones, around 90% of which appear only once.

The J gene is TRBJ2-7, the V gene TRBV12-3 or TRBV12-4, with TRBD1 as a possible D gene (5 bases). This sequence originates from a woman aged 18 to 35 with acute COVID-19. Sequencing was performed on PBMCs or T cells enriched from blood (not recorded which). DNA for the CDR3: TGTGCCAGCAGTTTTGTAGACAGACGGCAGTACTTC. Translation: CASSFVDRRQYF.